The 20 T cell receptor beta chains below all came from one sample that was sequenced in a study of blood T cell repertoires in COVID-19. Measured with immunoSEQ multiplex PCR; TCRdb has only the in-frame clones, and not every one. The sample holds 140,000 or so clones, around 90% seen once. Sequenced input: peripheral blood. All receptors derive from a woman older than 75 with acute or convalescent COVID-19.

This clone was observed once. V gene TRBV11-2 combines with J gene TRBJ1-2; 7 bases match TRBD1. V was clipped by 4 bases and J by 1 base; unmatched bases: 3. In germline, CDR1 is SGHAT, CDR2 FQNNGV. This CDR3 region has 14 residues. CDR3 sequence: CASSSTGINYGYTF. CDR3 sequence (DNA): TGTGCCAGCAGCTCGACAGGGATTAACTATGGCTACACCTTC.

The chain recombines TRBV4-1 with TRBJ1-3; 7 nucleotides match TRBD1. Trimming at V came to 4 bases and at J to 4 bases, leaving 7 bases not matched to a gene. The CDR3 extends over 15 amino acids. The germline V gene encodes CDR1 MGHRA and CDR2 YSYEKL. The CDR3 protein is CASSRQGGMGNTIYF. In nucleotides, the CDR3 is TGCGCCAGCAGCCGGCAGGGGGGAATGGGAAACACCATATATTTT.

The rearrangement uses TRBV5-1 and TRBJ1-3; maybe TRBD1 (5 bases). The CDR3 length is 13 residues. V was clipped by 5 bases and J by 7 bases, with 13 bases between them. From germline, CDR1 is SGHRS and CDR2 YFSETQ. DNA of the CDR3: TGCGCCAGCAGTCCCGGGACTCAGAACACCATATATTTT. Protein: CASSPGTQNTIYF.

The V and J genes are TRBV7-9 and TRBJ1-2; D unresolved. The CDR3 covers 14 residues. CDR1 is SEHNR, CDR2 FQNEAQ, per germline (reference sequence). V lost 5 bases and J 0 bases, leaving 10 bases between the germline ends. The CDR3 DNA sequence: TGTGCCAGCAGCCCAGCGGGCTCTAACTATGGCTACACCTTC. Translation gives CASSPAGSNYGYTF.

The CDR3 here is CASSVGRVDLYGYTF. DNA for the CDR3: TGTGCCAGCAGCGTAGGGAGGGTAGACCTGTATGGCTACACCTTC. The chain joins TRBV9 to TRBJ1-2, with D unresolved. The V end was cut by 0 bases, the J end by 5 bases, with 14 bases between. The V gene's germline CDR1 is SGDLS and CDR2 YYNGEE. This CDR3 is built from 15 residues.

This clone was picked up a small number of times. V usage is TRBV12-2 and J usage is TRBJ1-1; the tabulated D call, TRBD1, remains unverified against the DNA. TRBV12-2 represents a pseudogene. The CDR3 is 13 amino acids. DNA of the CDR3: TGTGCAAGTCGCTTCAGACAGAACACTGAAGCTTTCTTT. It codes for CASRFRQNTEAFF.

CDR3 residues: CASSSGVSLLNTEAFF. CDR3 in DNA: TGTGCCAGCAGCTCCGGGGTATCCCTTCTGAACACTGAAGCTTTCTTT. This sequence joins TRBV9 and TRBJ1-1; no clear D gene. With 4 bases removed from V and 0 bases from J, the gap between germline ends came to 16 bases. This CDR3 is 16 amino acids long. Germline V gives CDR1 SGDLS, CDR2 YYNGEE.

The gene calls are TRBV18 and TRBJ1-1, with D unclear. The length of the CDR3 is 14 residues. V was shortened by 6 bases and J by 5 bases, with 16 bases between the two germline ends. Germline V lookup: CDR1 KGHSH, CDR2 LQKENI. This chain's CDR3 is CASSPGLGNTEAFF. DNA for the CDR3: TGTGCCAGCTCTCCAGGACTAGGAAATACTGAAGCTTTCTTT.

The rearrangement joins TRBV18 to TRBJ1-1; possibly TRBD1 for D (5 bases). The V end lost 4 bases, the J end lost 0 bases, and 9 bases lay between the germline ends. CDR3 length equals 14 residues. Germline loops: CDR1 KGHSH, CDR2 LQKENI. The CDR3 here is CASSLTRVNTEAFF. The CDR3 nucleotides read TGTGCCAGCTCACTAACCAGGGTGAACACTGAAGCTTTCTTT.

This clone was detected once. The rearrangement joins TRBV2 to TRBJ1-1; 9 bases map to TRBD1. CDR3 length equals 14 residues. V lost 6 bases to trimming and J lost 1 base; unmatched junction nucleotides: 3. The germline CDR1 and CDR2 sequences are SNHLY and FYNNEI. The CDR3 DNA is TGTGCCAGCAGAACAGGGGGCCGGAACACTGAAGCTTTCTTT. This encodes CASRTGGRNTEAFF. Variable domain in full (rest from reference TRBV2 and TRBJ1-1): EPEVTQTPSHQVTQMGQEVILRCVPISNHLYFYWYRQILGQKVEFLVSFYNNEISEKSEIFDDQFSVERPDGSNFTLKIRSTKLEDSAMYFCASRTGGRNTEAFFGQGTRLTVV.

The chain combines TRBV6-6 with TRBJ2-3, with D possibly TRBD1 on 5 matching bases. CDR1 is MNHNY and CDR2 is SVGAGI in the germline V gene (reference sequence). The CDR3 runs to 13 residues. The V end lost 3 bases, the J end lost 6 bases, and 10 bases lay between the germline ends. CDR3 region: CASSYPGLDTQYF. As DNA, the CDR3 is TGTGCCAGCAGTTATCCAGGGTTGGATACGCAGTATTTT.

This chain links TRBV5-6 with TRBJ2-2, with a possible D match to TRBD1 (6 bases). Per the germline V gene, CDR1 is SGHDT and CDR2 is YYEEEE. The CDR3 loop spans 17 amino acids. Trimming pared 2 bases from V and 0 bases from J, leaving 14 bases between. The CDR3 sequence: CASSFYVQGANTGELFF. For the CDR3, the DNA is TGTGCCAGCAGCTTTTATGTACAGGGTGCGAACACCGGGGAGCTGTTTTTT.

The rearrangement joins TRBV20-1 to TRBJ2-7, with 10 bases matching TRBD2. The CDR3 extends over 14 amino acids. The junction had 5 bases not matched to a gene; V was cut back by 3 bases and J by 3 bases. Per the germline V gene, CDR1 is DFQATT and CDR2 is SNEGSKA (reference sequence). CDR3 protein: CSASSSGGLYEQYF. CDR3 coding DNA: TGCAGTGCTAGTTCTAGCGGGGGTCTCTACGAGCAGTACTTC.

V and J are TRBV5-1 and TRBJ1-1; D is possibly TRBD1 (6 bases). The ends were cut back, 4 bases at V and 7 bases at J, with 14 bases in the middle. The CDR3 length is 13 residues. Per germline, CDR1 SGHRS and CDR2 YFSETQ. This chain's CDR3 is CASSVAGTLEAFF. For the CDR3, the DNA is TGCGCCAGCAGCGTAGCCGGGACACTTGAAGCTTTCTTT.

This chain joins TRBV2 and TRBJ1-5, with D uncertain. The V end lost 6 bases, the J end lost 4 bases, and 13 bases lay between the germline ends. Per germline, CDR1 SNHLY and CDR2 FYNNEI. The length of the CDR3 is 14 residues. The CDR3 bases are TGTGCCAGCAGCTACCTGAACCTAAATCAGCCCCAGCATTTT. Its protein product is CASSYLNLNQPQHF. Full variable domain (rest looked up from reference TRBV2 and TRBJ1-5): EPEVTQTPSHQVTQMGQEVILRCVPISNHLYFYWYRQILGQKVEFLVSFYNNEISEKSEIFDDQFSVERPDGSNFTLKIRSTKLEDSAMYFCASSYLNLNQPQHFGDGTRLSIL.

In nucleotides, the CDR3 is TGTGCCAGTAGTATAGAGGCTGTTAATTCACCCCTCCACTTT. Amino acids: CASSIEAVNSPLHF. The chain uses TRBV19 and TRBJ1-6; D not resolved. The germline gives CDR1 LNHDA, CDR2 SQIVND (reference sequence). This CDR3 contains 14 residues. V was trimmed by 0 bases and J by 6 bases, leaving 6 bases between them.

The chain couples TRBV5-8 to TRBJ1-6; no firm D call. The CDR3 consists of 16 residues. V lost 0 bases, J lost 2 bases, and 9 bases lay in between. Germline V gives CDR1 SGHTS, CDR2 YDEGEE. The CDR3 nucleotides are TGTGCCAGCAGCTTGGGACCGGGAACCTATAATTCACCCCTCCACTTT. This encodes CASSLGPGTYNSPLHF. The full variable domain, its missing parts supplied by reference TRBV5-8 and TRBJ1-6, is EAGVTQSPTHLIKTRGQQATLRCSPISGHTSVYWYQQALGLGLQFLLWYDEGEERNRGNFPPRFSGRQFPNYSSELNVNALELEDSALYLCASSLGPGTYNSPLHFGNGTRLTVT.

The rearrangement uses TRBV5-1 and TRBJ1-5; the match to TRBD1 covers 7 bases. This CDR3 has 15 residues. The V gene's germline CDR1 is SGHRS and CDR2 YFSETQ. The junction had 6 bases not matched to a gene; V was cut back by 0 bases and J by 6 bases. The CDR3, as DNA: TGCGCCAGCAGCTTGGGCGGACAGGCCGCTCAGCCCCAGCATTTT. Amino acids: CASSLGGQAAQPQHF.

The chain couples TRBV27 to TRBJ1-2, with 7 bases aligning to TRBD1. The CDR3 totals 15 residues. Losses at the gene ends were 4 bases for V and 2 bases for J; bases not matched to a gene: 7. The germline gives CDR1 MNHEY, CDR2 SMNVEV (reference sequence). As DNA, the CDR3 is TGTGCCAGCAGTTCTCCCATGACAGGGAACTATGGCTACACCTTC. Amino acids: CASSSPMTGNYGYTF.

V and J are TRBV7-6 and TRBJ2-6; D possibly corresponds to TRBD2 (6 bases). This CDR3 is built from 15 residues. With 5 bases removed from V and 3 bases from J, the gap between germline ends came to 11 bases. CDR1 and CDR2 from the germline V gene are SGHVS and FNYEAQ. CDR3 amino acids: CASSQAGFGANVLTF. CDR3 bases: TGTGCCAGCAGCCAGGCGGGGTTTGGGGCCAACGTCCTGACTTTC. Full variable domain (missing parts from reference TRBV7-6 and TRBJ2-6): GAGVSQSPRYKVTKRGQDVALRCDPISGHVSLYWYRQALGQGPEFLTYFNYEAQQDKSGLPNDRFSAERPEGSISTLTIQRTEQRDSAMYRCASSQAGFGANVLTFGAGSRLTVL.